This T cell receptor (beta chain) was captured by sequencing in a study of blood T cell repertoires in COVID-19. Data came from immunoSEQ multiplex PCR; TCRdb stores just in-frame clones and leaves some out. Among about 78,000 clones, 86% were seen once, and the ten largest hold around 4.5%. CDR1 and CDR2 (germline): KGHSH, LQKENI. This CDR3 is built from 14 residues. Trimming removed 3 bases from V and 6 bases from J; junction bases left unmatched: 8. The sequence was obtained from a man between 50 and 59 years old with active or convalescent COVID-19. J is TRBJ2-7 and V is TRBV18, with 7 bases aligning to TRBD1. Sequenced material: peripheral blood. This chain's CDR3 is CASSPGEGGVEQYF. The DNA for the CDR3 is TGTGCCAGCTCACCCGGTGAAGGGGGCGTCGAGCAGTACTTC. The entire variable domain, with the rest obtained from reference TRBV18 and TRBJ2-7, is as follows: NAGVMQNPRHLVRRRGQEARLRCSPMKGHSHVYWYRQLPEEGLKFMVYLQKENIIDESGMPKERFSAEFPKEGPSILRIQQVVRGDSAAYFCASSPGEGGVEQYFGPGTRLTVT.